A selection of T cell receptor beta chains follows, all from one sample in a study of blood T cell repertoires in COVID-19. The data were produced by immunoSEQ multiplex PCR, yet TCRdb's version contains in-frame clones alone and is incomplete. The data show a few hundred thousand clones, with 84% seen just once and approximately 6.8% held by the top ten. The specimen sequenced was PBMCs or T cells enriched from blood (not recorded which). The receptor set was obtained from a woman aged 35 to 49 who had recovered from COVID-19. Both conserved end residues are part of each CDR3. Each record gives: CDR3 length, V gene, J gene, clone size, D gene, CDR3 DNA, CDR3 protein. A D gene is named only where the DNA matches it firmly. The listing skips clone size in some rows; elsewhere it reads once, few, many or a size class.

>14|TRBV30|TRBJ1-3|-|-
TGTGCCTGGAGAGGGGACTACTCTGGAAACACCATATATTTT
CAWRGDYSGNTIYF
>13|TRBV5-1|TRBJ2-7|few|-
TGCGCCAGCAGCCAGGGGATCTCCTACGAGCAGTACTTC
CASSQGISYEQYF
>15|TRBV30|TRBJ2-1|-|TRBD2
TGTGCCTGGAGTCATGGGACTAGTTTAAGCAATGAGCAGTTCTTC
CAWSHGTSLSNEQFF
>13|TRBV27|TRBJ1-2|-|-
TGTGCCAGCAGTACATCGCAGGGAGGTGGCTACACCTTC
CASSTSQGGGYTF
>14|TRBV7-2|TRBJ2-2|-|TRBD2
TGTGCCAGCAGACCCGGGAGGGCCAACGGGGAGCTGTTTTTT
CASRPGRANGELFF
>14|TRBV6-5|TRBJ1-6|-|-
TGTGCCAGCAGGGCTGGCAGGGTTGGTTCACCCCTCCACTTT
CASRAGRVGSPLHF
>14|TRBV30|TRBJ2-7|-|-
TGTGCCTGGACAGGGACACCGAGTCCCTACGAGCAGTACTTC
CAWTGTPSPYEQYF
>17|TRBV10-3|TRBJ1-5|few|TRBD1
TGTGCCATCAGTGAGTCGTTAGACAGGGGAGGCAATCAGCCCCAGCATTTT
CAISESLDRGGNQPQHF
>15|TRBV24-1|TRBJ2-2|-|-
TGTGCCACCAGTGCTCGGGGGAATGAGGTCGGGGAGCTGTTTTTT
CATSARGNEVGELFF
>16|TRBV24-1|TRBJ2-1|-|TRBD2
TGTGCCACCAGTGACCCGACTAGCGGCTCCTACAATGAGCAGTTCTTC
CATSDPTSGSYNEQFF
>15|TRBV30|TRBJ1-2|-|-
TGTGCCTGGAGTGTATCGGGGATGGTAAACTATGGCTACACCTTC
CAWSVSGMVNYGYTF
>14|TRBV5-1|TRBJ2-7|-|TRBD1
TGCGCCAGCAGCCCCGGACAGGGAATCCCCGAGCAGTACTTC
CASSPGQGIPEQYF
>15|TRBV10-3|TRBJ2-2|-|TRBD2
TGTGCCATCAGTGAGCGGGAGGGCCGTACCGGGGAGCTGTTTTTT
CAISEREGRTGELFF
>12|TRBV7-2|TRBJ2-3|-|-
TGTGCCAGCAGCCCCCTAAGAGATACGCAGTATTTT
CASSPLRDTQYF
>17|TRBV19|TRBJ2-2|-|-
TGTGCCAGTAGTACCGCGGGCCTTATGAGAAACACCGGGGAGCTGTTTTTT
CASSTAGLMRNTGELFF
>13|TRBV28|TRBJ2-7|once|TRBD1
TGTGCCAGCACGACAGGGGGCTTTTACGAGCAGTACTTC
CASTTGGFYEQYF
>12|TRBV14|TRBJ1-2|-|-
TGTGCCAGCAGCCAAGACTCTGATGGCTACACCTTC
CASSQDSDGYTF
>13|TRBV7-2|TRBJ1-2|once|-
TGTGCCAGCAGCTTAGACAGGGACTATGGCTACACCTTC
CASSLDRDYGYTF
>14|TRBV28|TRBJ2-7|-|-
TGTGCCAGCAGTCCCCGACTTGTCGACTACGAGCAGTACTTC
CASSPRLVDYEQYF
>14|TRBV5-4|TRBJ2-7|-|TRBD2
TGTGCCAGCAGCTACGGACTAGCGGGAGACGAGCAGTACTTC
CASSYGLAGDEQYF
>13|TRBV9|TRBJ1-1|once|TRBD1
TGTGCCAGCAGCGTAGCAGGGACAGGAGAAGCTTTCTTT
CASSVAGTGEAFF
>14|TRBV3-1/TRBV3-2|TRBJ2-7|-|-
TGTGCCAGCAGCCAAGGACCCACTGAGGGCGAGCAGTACTTC
CASSQGPTEGEQYF
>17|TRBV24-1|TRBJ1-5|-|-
TGTGCCACCAGTGGGGGCCCGGACAGTCTTGGCAATCAGCCCCAGCATTTT
CATSGGPDSLGNQPQHF
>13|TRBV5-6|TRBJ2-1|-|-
TGTGCCAGCAATCCCTTTAGTGACAATGAGCAGTTCTTC
CASNPFSDNEQFF
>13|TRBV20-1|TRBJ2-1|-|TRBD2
TGCAGTGCTAGTGTGCTAGCGGGAGTTGAGCAGTTCTTC
CSASVLAGVEQFF
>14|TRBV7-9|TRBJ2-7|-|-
TGTGCCAGCAGCTCACAGGAAGTGTCCTACGAGCAGTACTTC
CASSSQEVSYEQYF
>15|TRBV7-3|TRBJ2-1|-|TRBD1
TGTGCCAGCAGCGACGACAGGGGAGGTAACAATGAGCAGTTCTTC
CASSDDRGGNNEQFF
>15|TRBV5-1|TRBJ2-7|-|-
TGCGCCAGCAGCCCCACTCCAGGGACAACCTACGAGCAGTACTTC
CASSPTPGTTYEQYF
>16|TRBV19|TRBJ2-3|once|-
TGTGCCAGTATCGGCCCTAAGGGGCTGGGGCCAGATACGCAGTATTTT
CASIGPKGLGPDTQYF
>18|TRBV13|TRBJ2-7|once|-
TGTGCCAGCAGCTTACCCGCCATGAGTCGCGGGTCTTCCTACGAGCAGTACTTC
CASSLPAMSRGSSYEQYF
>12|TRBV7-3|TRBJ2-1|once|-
TGTGCCAGCAGCCCCGGGGGTACTGAGCAGTTCTTC
CASSPGGTEQFF
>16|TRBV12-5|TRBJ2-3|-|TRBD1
TGTGCTAGTGGTTCCGCCCAGGGGGTAATCACAGATACGCAGTATTTT
CASGSAQGVITDTQYF
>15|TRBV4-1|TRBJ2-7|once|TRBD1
TGCGCCAGCAGCCTTGGGACAGGGTCTAGGGACGAGCAGTACTTC
CASSLGTGSRDEQYF
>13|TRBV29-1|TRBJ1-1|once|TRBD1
TGCAGCGCCGAAAGGGGGCGAGACACTGAAGCTTTCTTT
CSAERGRDTEAFF
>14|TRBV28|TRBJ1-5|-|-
TGTGCCAGCAGTTTAAGTTCCCAGGGGAGACCCCAGCATTTT
CASSLSSQGRPQHF
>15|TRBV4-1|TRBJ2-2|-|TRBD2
TGCGCCAGCAGCCAAAGCGGGAGTATCACCGGGGAGCTGTTTTTT
CASSQSGSITGELFF
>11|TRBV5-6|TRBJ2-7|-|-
TGTGCCAGCAGCCGCTCCTACGAGCAGTACTTC
CASSRSYEQYF